This T cell receptor beta chain derives from a study of cytomegalovirus exposure and HLA in healthy donors. About the research overall: Within an early data release were about 85 million unique TCRs drawn from HLA-typed donors.

The CDR3 runs to 16 residues. In germline, CDR1 is SEHNR, CDR2 FQNEAQ (reference sequence). A remark on this clone: Its ends do not fully match the called genes, so a read error is possible.

The study ran its PCR with 60 Vbeta and 13 Jbeta primers. Generated by immunoSEQ multiplex PCR, the TCRdb table keeps only in-frame clones and is missing some. The data show about 190,000 clones, around four fifths seen once. The TCR comes from a woman aged 40 to 50 in good health and CMV-seronegative. Sequenced input: PBMCs. V is TRBV7-9 and J is TRBJ2-2; 11 bases map to TRBD2. CDR3 DNA sequence: TGTTCCAGCAGCATGACTAGCGGGAAAGACACCGGGGAGCTGTTTTTT. Amino acid sequence: CSSSMTSGKDTGELFF.